This T cell receptor (beta chain) was recovered during a study of tumor and adjacent non-tumor tissue in lung cancer. On the study more broadly: The patients, 10 or so men and 5 women, were roughly 30 to 76 with stage I to III disease.

Looked up from germline, CDR1 is MNHNY and CDR2 is SVGAGI (reference sequence). The length of the CDR3 is 13 residues. Study results and limitations: Tumor tissue had significantly higher TCR diversity than normal lung.

As regards this clonotype: The target antigen is unknown. At one boundary the junction diverges from the germline segment, which might be a read error.

This sample's RNA came from whole unsorted tissue. Distant lung tissue was collected more than 3 cm away from the tumor edge. The library came from three nested PCR rounds adapted from ARM-PCR protocols. TCRdb reprocessed the multiplex PCR reads with MiXCR, giving one entry per CDR3 protein. The sample yields around 99,000 distinct CDR3 sequences, about 64% seen once. This receptor was obtained from a man between 60 and 75 years old with non-small cell lung cancer. V and J are TRBV6-6 and TRBJ2-7; 7 nucleotides agree with TRBD2. Sequenced sample: distant non-tumor lung tissue. The CDR3 loop reads CASSLSRDYGQYF. The CDR3 region has the DNA TGTGCCAGCAGTTTGTCCCGGGACTACGGGCAGTACTTC.